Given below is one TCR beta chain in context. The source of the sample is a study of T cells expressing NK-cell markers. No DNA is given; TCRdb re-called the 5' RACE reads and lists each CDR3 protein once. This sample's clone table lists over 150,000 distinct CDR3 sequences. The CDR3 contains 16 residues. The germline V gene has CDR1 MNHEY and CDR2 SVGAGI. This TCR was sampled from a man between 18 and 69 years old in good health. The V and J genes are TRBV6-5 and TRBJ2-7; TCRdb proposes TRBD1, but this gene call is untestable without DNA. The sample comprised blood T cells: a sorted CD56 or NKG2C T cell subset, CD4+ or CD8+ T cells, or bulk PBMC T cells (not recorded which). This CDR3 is CASNSGQWVGEYEQYF.